Below, 20 T cell receptor beta chains from the same sample are listed, as sequenced in a study of human versus mouse CDR3 diversity and MHC coevolution. Using immunoSEQ multiplex PCR, the repertoire was profiled, and TCRdb retains in-frame clones only, with some absent. The sample shows 80,000 or so clones, about 94% of them seen only once. The specimen sequenced was naive CD4+ T cells from blood. Noted subset: CD45RO-negative CD62L-positive naive CD4 T cells. The source is a person aged 30-70 years in good health.

The chain is built from TRBV5-6 and TRBJ1-2; the match to TRBD1 covers 7 bases. The V gene end was trimmed by 6 bases and the J gene end by 3 bases; junction bases not matched to a gene: 5. Germline V lookup: CDR1 SGHDT, CDR2 YYEEEE. The CDR3 runs 13 residues. CDR3 DNA sequence: TGTGCCAGCAACCGACAGGGCGACTATGGCTACACCTTC. Translated: CASNRQGDYGYTF. The complete variable domain, with remaining parts taken from reference TRBV5-6 and TRBJ1-2, reads DAGVTQSPTHLIKTRGQQVTLRCSPKSGHDTVSWYQQALGQGPQFIFQYYEEEERQRGNFPDRFSGHQFPNYSSELNVNALLLGDSALYLCASNRQGDYGYTFGSGTRLTVV.

This rearrangement joins TRBV1 to TRBJ2-5; TRBD2, the D gene given by the table, was not confirmed from the DNA. TRBV1 is noted as a pseudogene. This CDR3 has 16 amino acids. CDR3 amino acids: CTSSPSSGSEQETQYF. The CDR3 region has the DNA TGCACCAGCAGCCCCTCTAGCGGGAGTGAACAAGAGACCCAGTACTTC.

The chain couples TRBV10-3 to TRBJ1-5; D perhaps matches TRBD1 (6 bases). Looked up from germline, CDR1 is ENHRY and CDR2 is SYGVKD. This CDR3 contains 13 residues. Trimming removed 11 bases from V and 4 bases from J, with 15 bases in between. CDR3 DNA sequence: TGTGCCTCCAGGGAGGGGGGAAATCAGCCCCAGCATTTT. Amino acid sequence: CASREGGNQPQHF.

This sequence joins TRBV5-4 and TRBJ2-1; 12 bases are shared with TRBD1. J lost 8 bases, V lost 0 bases, and 3 bases had no gene match. In germline, CDR1 is SGHNT, CDR2 YYREEE (reference sequence). The CDR3 has 15 residues. The CDR3 here is CASSLAGTGGDEQFF. CDR3 in DNA: TGTGCCAGCAGCTTGGCTGGGACAGGGGGCGATGAGCAGTTCTTC.

The chain recombines TRBV7-9 with TRBJ1-1; 7 bases are a match to TRBD1. Per the germline V gene, CDR1 is SEHNR and CDR2 is FQNEAQ (reference sequence). This CDR3 spans 14 amino acids. Trimming removed 5 bases from V and 0 bases from J; junction bases left unmatched: 3. In DNA form, the CDR3 reads TGTGCCAGCAGCCCGGGACAGATGAACACTGAAGCTTTCTTT. It encodes CASSPGQMNTEAFF.

The chain joins TRBV7-3 to TRBJ2-1, with 8 bases identical to TRBD2. J gave up 10 bases and V 5 bases, and 16 bases lay outside the gene matches. The CDR3 runs 16 residues. The germline CDR1 and CDR2 sequences are SGHTA and FQGTGA. This CDR3 is CASSPLGQRGSQEQFF. In nucleotides, the CDR3 is TGTGCCAGCAGCCCCCTGGGTCAGCGGGGGAGCCAGGAGCAGTTCTTC.

The rearrangement links TRBV18 to TRBJ2-1; tentative D call: TRBD1 (6 bases). The length of the CDR3 is 16 residues. Germline V gives CDR1 KGHSH, CDR2 LQKENI. V dropped 3 bases and J dropped 5 bases, with 17 bases sitting between them. CDR3 nucleotides: TGTGCCAGCTCACCGCAACAGGGCATTGTTGACAATGAGCAGTTCTTC. This translates into CASSPQQGIVDNEQFF.

The V gene is TRBV19, the J gene TRBJ2-1; TRBD2 agrees at 13 bases. V shed 5 bases, J shed 10 bases, and the junction held 5 bases outside the gene matches. Germline V gene sequence: CDR1 LNHDA, CDR2 SQIVND (reference sequence). The CDR3 contains 14 residues. CDR3 bases: TGTGCCAGTAGTGAACTAGCGGGGGGGGAGGAGCAGTTCTTC. Translating gives CASSELAGGEEQFF.

The gene calls are TRBV18 and TRBJ1-1; unclear D gene. This CDR3 is 13 amino acids long. Trimming left V 4 bases short and J 4 bases short, with 10 bases between. Germline V gene lookup returns CDR1 KGHSH and CDR2 LQKENI. The CDR3 bases are TGTGCCAGCTCACGGAGGGAGAGCACTGAAGCTTTCTTT. This encodes CASSRRESTEAFF.

About this clone itself: Other DNA sequences within the sample encode an identical CDR3. The rearrangement joins TRBV7-9 to TRBJ1-1; D possibly corresponds to TRBD1 (6 bases). CDR1 is SEHNR, CDR2 FQNEAQ, per germline (reference sequence). The CDR3 is 13 amino acids. Trimming pared 8 bases from V and 4 bases from J, leaving 14 bases between. CDR3: CASGGAVSTEAFF. For the CDR3, the DNA is TGTGCCAGCGGGGGGGCGGTCAGCACTGAAGCTTTCTTT.

This clone occurred once. The CDR3 sequence: CASSYPGTSGGAGTQYF. The CDR3 region has the DNA TGTGCCAGCAGCTACCCCGGGACTAGCGGGGGGGCAGGTACGCAGTATTTT. The genes are TRBV5-4 and TRBJ2-3, with 16 bases aligning to TRBD2. Germline V gives CDR1 SGHNT, CDR2 YYREEE (reference sequence). Losses at the gene ends were 3 bases for V and 8 bases for J; bases not matched to a gene: 9. CDR3 length: 17 amino acids. Full variable domain (missing parts from reference TRBV5-4 and TRBJ2-3): ETGVTQSPTHLIKTRGQQVTLRCSSQSGHNTVSWYQQALGQGPQFIFQYYREEENGRGNFPPRFSGLQFPNYSSELNVNALELDDSALYLCASSYPGTSGGAGTQYFGPGTRLTVL.

The J gene is TRBJ1-5, the V gene TRBV6-5, with a possible D match to TRBD1 (5 bases). The CDR3 extends over 16 amino acids. V was cut by 4 bases and J by 7 bases, with 20 bases left in between. Germline loops: CDR1 MNHEY, CDR2 SVGAGI. CDR3 DNA sequence: TGTGCCAGCAGTTCCAATGGACCGGGGGGGTTACAGCCCCAGCATTTT. It yields the protein CASSSNGPGGLQPQHF.

The J gene is TRBJ2-3, the V gene TRBV5-5; 10 bases align to TRBD1. Per germline, CDR1 SGHKS and CDR2 YYEKEE (reference sequence). With V trimmed by 4 bases and J by 4 bases, 6 bases remained unmatched. This CDR3 has 15 residues. CDR3 DNA: TGTGCCAGCAGCATGGTAGGACAGGGGGCAGATACGCAGTATTTT. Translated, it gives CASSMVGQGADTQYF.

This sequence joins TRBV5-1 and TRBJ1-1; TRBD1 might be the D (6 bases). From germline, CDR1 is SGHRS and CDR2 YFSETQ. Trimming took off 2 bases at V and 4 bases at J, with 18 bases between the two ends. This CDR3 contains 16 residues. The CDR3 nucleotides read TGCGCCAGCAGCTTCAACCCGGGGGGCCAAGGCACTGAAGCTTTCTTT. As protein: CASSFNPGGQGTEAFF.

This clone was seen once. The gene calls are TRBV7-2 and TRBJ2-7, with D maybe TRBD1 (6 bases). The CDR3 consists of 14 residues. V lost 1 base and J 1 base, leaving 8 bases between the germline ends. Germline lookup yields CDR1 SGHTA and CDR2 FQGNSA. The CDR3 spells CASSLGGPSYEQYF. In DNA, the CDR3 is TGTGCCAGCAGCTTAGGGGGGCCTTCCTACGAGCAGTACTTC. The whole variable domain, filled in from reference TRBV7-2 and TRBJ2-7, reads GAGVSQSPSNKVTEKGKDVELRCDPISGHTALYWYRQSLGQGLEFLIYFQGNSAPDKSGLPSDRFSAERTGGSVSTLTIQRTQQEDSAVYLCASSLGGPSYEQYFGPGTRLTVT.

The chain links TRBV28 to TRBJ2-7; perhaps TRBD2 as D (7 bases). CDR3 length: 13 amino acids. CDR1 and CDR2 (germline): MDHEN, SYDVKM. V lost 7 bases and J 7 bases, leaving 17 bases between the germline ends. The CDR3 coding sequence is TGTGCCAGCACCGAGGGGGGGAGGGGGGAGCAGTACTTC. This translates into CASTEGGRGEQYF.

The chain carries TRBV6-1 and TRBJ2-7; D uncertain. Per germline, CDR1 MNHNS and CDR2 SASEGT. The CDR3 totals 14 residues. The V and J ends lost 8 bases and 1 base respectively, with 15 bases between them. The CDR3 DNA reads TGTGCCAGCCAAAGCGAATCCAAGTCCTACGAGCAGTACTTC. It encodes CASQSESKSYEQYF.

A single count supports this clone. The chain links TRBV4-3 to TRBJ2-5; 11 nucleotides align to TRBD2. Germline CDR1 and CDR2: LGHNA and YSLEER. The ends lost 4 bases at V and 1 base at J; junction bases unmatched: 5. The CDR3 runs to 16 residues. CDR3 DNA sequence: TGCGCCAGCAGCCGCCGACTAGCGGGGCTCCAAGAGACCCAGTACTTC. This gives the protein CASSRRLAGLQETQYF.

J is TRBJ2-2 and V is TRBV6-6, with 11 nucleotides matching TRBD1. Germline lookup yields CDR1 MNHNY and CDR2 SVGAGI (reference sequence). The CDR3 contains 15 residues. The trim removed 6 bases at V and 7 bases at J, leaving 7 bases unmatched. The CDR3 reads CASSASDRGLGELFF. CDR3 in DNA: TGTGCCAGCAGCGCCTCGGACAGGGGGCTCGGGGAGCTGTTTTTT.

The J gene is TRBJ1-1, the V gene TRBV6-5; D uncertain. The CDR3 consists of 13 residues. Germline CDR1 MNHEY, CDR2 SVGAGI. V was pared by 8 bases and J by 4 bases, with 14 bases between. In nucleotides, the CDR3 is TGTGCCAGCGAGGGAGAGGCGGGCACTGAAGCTTTCTTT. Its protein product is CASEGEAGTEAFF.